This section outlines one T cell receptor (beta chain) sequence together with its context. Its matching antigen is unknown. The data derive from a study of T cell repertoires in cytomegalovirus infection. Looking at the study overall: Public TCR beta signatures indicated both CMV infection and matching HLA type. Study-level findings and limits: CMV-specific TCR beta clonotypes restricted by HLA-C were the ones dominating the ex vivo response.

Each CDR3 protein gets one entry after TCRdb re-called the reads with MiXCR. Of about 60,000 distinct CDR3 sequences in the sample, around 30% were seen once. Deletions cut 9 bases from V and 4 bases from J, with 24 bases between. Germline V gene lookup returns CDR1 SNHLY and CDR2 FYNNEI. This CDR3 has 16 residues. Sequencing was carried out using PBMCs, sequenced either directly or after in vitro stimulation (not recorded which). The chain has TRBV2 and TRBJ1-1, with D perhaps TRBD1 (5 bases). This receptor was identified in a human donor in good health (CMV status not recorded). Some clones in this sample may be carry-over from other donors' samples. CDR3 DNA: TGTGCCAGGTCCCGGGACGTGGGTGGGGGAGGCACTGAAGCTTTCTTT. The encoded protein is CARSRDVGGGGTEAFF. Looking up the rest from reference TRBV2 and TRBJ1-1 gives the full variable domain: EPEVTQTPSHQVTQMGQEVILRCVPISNHLYFYWYRQILGQKVEFLVSFYNNEISEKSEIFDDQFSVERPDGSNFTLKIRSTKLEDSAMYFCARSRDVGGGGTEAFFGQGTRLTVV.